These 28 T cell receptor beta chains were sequenced from one sample in a study of blood T cell repertoires in COVID-19. Here immunoSEQ multiplex PCR was the method, and the copy in TCRdb shows in-frame clones only, minus some. The sample holds under 300,000 clones, around 82% seen once. The sample comprised PBMCs or T cells enriched from blood (not recorded which). The receptors shown here come from a middle-aged man who had recovered from COVID-19.

The V gene is TRBV9, the J gene TRBJ1-2; TRBD1 agrees at 7 bases. Germline CDR1 SGDLS, CDR2 YYNGEE. Unmatched junction bases numbered 6, after V lost 0 bases and J lost 4 bases. The CDR3 is made up of 15 amino acids. CDR3 nucleotides: TGTGCCAGCAGCGTAGTTGCAGGGGGTTCCTATGGCTACACCTTC. Its translation: CASSVVAGGSYGYTF.

A word on this clone: At one end the junction does not follow the germline gene, possibly because of a read error. V is TRBV7-2 and J is TRBJ2-4; weak D call: TRBD1 (5 bases). This CDR3 contains 15 residues. Germline CDR1 is SGHTA and CDR2 is FQGNSA. DNA of the CDR3: TGTGCCAGCAGCTCCCTCTCTGGGGCCACAAACATTCAGTACTTC. Protein sequence: CASSSLSGATNIQYF. The whole variable domain, filled in from reference TRBV7-2 and TRBJ2-4, reads GAGVSQSPSNKVTEKGKDVELRCDPISGHTALYWYRQSLGQGLEFLIYFQGNSAPDKSGLPSDRFSAERTGGSVSTLTIQRTQQEDSAVYLCASSSLSGATNIQYFGAGTRLSVL.

The V call is TRBV4-3, the J call TRBJ2-3, with 11 nucleotides matching TRBD2. Losses at the gene ends were 1 base for V and 5 bases for J; bases not matched to a gene: 11. Per germline, CDR1 LGHNA and CDR2 YSLEER. The CDR3 contains 18 residues. For the CDR3, the DNA is TGCGCCAGCAGCCAAGTCAGTAACTTAGCGGGAGGGGGAGATACGCAGTATTTT. Translated, it gives CASSQVSNLAGGGDTQYF.

This rearrangement joins TRBV10-3 to TRBJ2-7, with 11 bases fitting TRBD1. The CDR3 runs 16 residues. CDR1 and CDR2 (germline): ENHRY, SYGVKD. V was pared by 8 bases and J by 6 bases, with 15 bases of the junction left unmatched. CDR3 sequence (DNA): TGTGCCATCCAAAAGACCGGGACAGGGGGGCTTGGCGAGCAGTACTTC. Its translation: CAIQKTGTGGLGEQYF.

The CDR3 coding sequence is TGTGCCAGCAGCTTAGACACAGGGAGAGAAAAACTGTTTTTT. Its translation is CASSLDTGREKLFF. The chain employs TRBV7-2 and TRBJ1-4; a weak D match, TRBD1 (6 bases). CDR3 length: 14 amino acids. Trimming stripped 1 base from V and 8 bases from J, with 11 bases between. Looked up from germline, CDR1 is SGHTA and CDR2 is FQGNSA.

CDR3 bases: TGCGCCAGCAGCTCCTTCACTAGCGGGGGATCCTACGAGCAGTACTTC. Encoded protein: CASSSFTSGGSYEQYF. The chain combines TRBV5-1 with TRBJ2-7; TRBD2 agrees at 11 bases. CDR1 is SGHRS, CDR2 YFSETQ, per germline. Trimming took 3 bases from V and 1 from J; bases not matched to a gene: 6. The CDR3 has 16 residues.

CDR3 in DNA: TGTGCCACCCTCGACGGACAGGGGAATATGGGTGGGAACAATCAGCCCCAGCATTTT. Translation gives CATLDGQGNMGGNNQPQHF. J is TRBJ1-5 and V is TRBV27; 9 nucleotides agree with TRBD1. V lost 10 bases and J lost 3; bases outside the gene matches: 22. Germline V gives CDR1 MNHEY, CDR2 SMNVEV (reference sequence). The CDR3 runs to 19 residues.

The V and J genes are TRBV7-9 and TRBJ2-1; D ambiguous. Trimming removed 5 bases from V and 0 bases from J, with 11 bases in between. The CDR3 runs 15 residues. Per the germline V gene, CDR1 is SEHNR and CDR2 is FQNEAQ (reference sequence). CDR3 in DNA: TGTGCCAGCAGCCCTAGAGCTGGCTCCTACAATGAGCAGTTCTTC. Its protein is CASSPRAGSYNEQFF.

The chain joins TRBV6-1 to TRBJ1-4; 7 bases line up with TRBD1. CDR1 and CDR2 from the germline V gene are MNHNS and SASEGT. The CDR3 totals 16 residues. Losses at the gene ends were 2 bases for V and 4 bases for J; bases not matched to a gene: 7. The CDR3 loop is CASSERPGTVNEKLFF. For the CDR3, the DNA is TGTGCCAGCAGTGAACGTCCCGGGACAGTTAATGAAAAACTGTTTTTT.

The rearrangement uses TRBV7-9 and TRBJ2-1, with D tentatively TRBD2 (6 bases). This CDR3 is built from 17 residues. V was clipped by 1 base and J by 1 base, with 14 bases between them. Germline V gives CDR1 SEHNR, CDR2 FQNEAQ (reference sequence). The CDR3 loop reads CASSLGLASRSYNEQFF. CDR3 coding DNA: TGTGCCAGCAGCTTAGGGCTAGCGAGTAGATCCTACAATGAGCAGTTCTTC.

The chain carries TRBV11-3 and TRBJ2-2; no clear D. The CDR3 has 14 amino acids. Trimming removed 0 bases from V and 5 bases from J, with 7 bases in between. CDR1 and CDR2 (germline): SGHNT, YENEEA. The CDR3 region has the DNA TGTGCCAGCAGCTTAGAAGCGAGGACCGGGGAGCTGTTTTTT. Its protein product is CASSLEARTGELFF.

The chain couples TRBV29-1 to TRBJ1-4; the match to TRBD1 covers 9 bases. The J segment lost 6 bases and the V segment lost 4 bases, leaving 3 bases of the junction unmatched. The germline gives CDR1 SQVTM, CDR2 ANQGSEA. This CDR3 has 13 amino acids. The CDR3 nucleotides are TGCAGCGTTGCTCGGGACAGGGATGAAAAACTGTTTTTT. It yields the protein CSVARDRDEKLFF.

The V call is TRBV15, the J call TRBJ1-1; 7 nucleotides align to TRBD1. V shed 4 bases and J 11 bases; nucleotides not matched to a gene: 7. Germline loops: CDR1 LNHNV, CDR2 YYDKDF (reference sequence). The CDR3 is 12 amino acids. The CDR3 spells CATSTWDSEAFF. The DNA for the CDR3 is TGTGCCACCAGCACCTGGGACAGCGAGGCTTTCTTT.

As regards this clone: A read error may produce the germline difference seen at one junction end. This CDR3 reads CASSLGGVRETQYF. DNA for the CDR3: TGTGCTAGCAGCTTAGGAGGCGTTCGAGAGACCCAGTACTTC. The chain is built from TRBV7-7 and TRBJ2-5; tentative D call: TRBD2 (5 bases). The CDR3 length is 14 residues. Germline values: CDR1 SSHAT, CDR2 FNYEAQ (reference sequence).

This clone was seen more than once but under ten times. The V and J genes are TRBV6-5 and TRBJ2-7; D ambiguous. The germline gives CDR1 MNHEY, CDR2 SVGAGI. The CDR3 consists of 16 residues. V was cut by 0 bases and J by 2 bases, with 14 bases left in between. This CDR3 is CASSYSRLGRPYEQYF. DNA of the CDR3: TGTGCCAGCAGTTACTCGAGATTGGGCCGACCCTACGAGCAGTACTTC.

The chain joins TRBV27 to TRBJ2-5; 7 nucleotides align to TRBD2. Unmatched junction bases numbered 12, after V lost 6 bases and J lost 2 bases. CDR1 MNHEY and CDR2 SMNVEV come from the germline V gene (reference sequence). CDR3 length: 16 residues. The CDR3: CASRSYISGRQETQYF. The CDR3, as DNA: TGTGCCAGCAGAAGCTACATTAGCGGGCGGCAAGAGACCCAGTACTTC.

The chain has TRBV24-1 and TRBJ2-1; perhaps TRBD2 as D (6 bases). CDR3 length: 11 residues. Trimming removed 7 bases at V and 7 bases at J, with 7 bases between. The germline gives CDR1 KGHDR, CDR2 SFDVKD. The CDR3 sequence: CATRGRNEQFF. The CDR3 DNA reads TGTGCCACCAGGGGGAGGAATGAGCAGTTCTTC.

The V gene is TRBV10-3, the J gene TRBJ2-5; possibly TRBD2 for D (6 bases). Germline V lookup: CDR1 ENHRY, CDR2 SYGVKD. V was shortened by 6 bases and J by 3 bases, with 11 bases between the two germline ends. This CDR3 spans 13 amino acids. Here the CDR3 reads CAIRTGTEETQYF. The DNA for the CDR3 is TGTGCCATCAGGACCGGGACTGAAGAGACCCAGTACTTC.

This rearrangement joins TRBV5-1 to TRBJ2-3, with D possibly TRBD2 on 6 matching bases. V lost 0 bases and J lost 2, with 13 bases in between. Germline V gene sequence: CDR1 SGHRS, CDR2 YFSETQ. CDR3 length equals 16 residues. The CDR3 sequence: CASSLDGAGTTDTQYF. The DNA for the CDR3 is TGCGCCAGCAGCTTGGACGGTGCGGGGACCACAGATACGCAGTATTTT.

This chain joins TRBV7-8 and TRBJ2-3; possibly TRBD1 for D (5 bases). CDR3 length: 16 amino acids. The germline V gene encodes CDR1 SGHVS and CDR2 FQNEAQ. V was clipped by 5 bases and J by 0 bases, with 15 bases between them. The CDR3 sequence is CASSLRTTRSTDTQYF. The DNA for the CDR3 is TGTGCCAGCAGCCTCCGGACAACCAGAAGCACAGATACGCAGTATTTT.

This clone was observed a single time. This chain uses TRBV25-1 with TRBJ2-1, with D possibly TRBD1 on 6 matching bases. The CDR3 extends over 13 amino acids. Germline V gene lookup returns CDR1 MGHDK and CDR2 SYGVNS. Trimming pared 4 bases from V and 9 bases from J, leaving 13 bases between. The DNA of the CDR3 is TGTGCCAGCAGTGTGGACCTAGGGGGTGAGCAGTTCTTC. It codes for CASSVDLGGEQFF.

For this clone: Germline and junction disagree at one end, which may indicate a read error. V is TRBV20-1 and J is TRBJ2-7, with TRBD1 matching over 10 bases. There are 11 residues in the CDR3. Germline loops: CDR1 DFQATT, CDR2 SNEGSKA (reference sequence). CDR3 region: CSARDGGQGNF. In DNA form, the CDR3 reads TGCAGTGCTAGAGATGGGGGACAGGGGAACTTC.

For this clone: Other DNA variants within this sample encode the same CDR3. The chain couples TRBV18 to TRBJ2-2; D is perhaps TRBD2 (5 bases). Trimming pared 1 base from V and 2 bases from J, leaving 8 bases between. Germline CDR1 reads KGHSH; CDR2 reads LQKENI. The CDR3 consists of 15 residues. CDR3 sequence (DNA): TGTGCCAGCTCACCACGTCGGGATAACACCGGGGAGCTGTTTTTT. Translation: CASSPRRDNTGELFF.

This chain links TRBV30 with TRBJ1-2; D is uncertain. V dropped 8 bases and J dropped 6 bases, with 13 bases sitting between them. The germline gives CDR1 GTSNPN, CDR2 SVGIG (reference sequence). This CDR3 comprises 11 residues. The chain's CDR3 is CAGLTPDGYTF. The CDR3 nucleotides read TGTGCCGGATTGACACCAGATGGCTACACCTTC.

The rearrangement uses TRBV13 and TRBJ1-4; TRBD1 matches 8 bases. Trimming at V came to 5 bases and at J to 5 bases, leaving 4 bases not matched to a gene. The germline V gene encodes CDR1 PRHDT and CDR2 FYEKMQ (reference sequence). There are 14 residues in the CDR3. CDR3: CASSDTGGNEKLFF. The CDR3 region has the DNA TGTGCCAGCAGCGACACAGGGGGGAATGAAAAACTGTTTTTT.

The chain uses TRBV5-1 and TRBJ1-2; D may be TRBD1 (6 bases). The CDR3 is 15 residues long. Trimming pared 4 bases from V and 4 bases from J, leaving 17 bases between. Germline CDR1 reads SGHRS; CDR2 reads YFSETQ. Written as DNA, the CDR3 is TGCGCCAGCAGCCAAACCCCCCAGGGGACCTATGGCTACACCTTC. Encoded protein: CASSQTPQGTYGYTF.

This clone appeared a few times. J is TRBJ2-3 and V is TRBV5-1, with D possibly matching TRBD2 (6 bases). The CDR3 is made up of 16 amino acids. The V gene lost 6 bases and the J gene lost 5 bases, with 22 bases spanning the gap. Germline loops: CDR1 SGHRS, CDR2 YFSETQ. The DNA for the CDR3 is TGCGCCAGCAACCCTTGGACACCACCAGCGGGAGATACGCAGTATTTT. Translation: CASNPWTPPAGDTQYF.

The chain employs TRBV5-6 and TRBJ2-4; 10 bases agree with TRBD2. This CDR3 region has 19 residues. The germline V gene encodes CDR1 SGHDT and CDR2 YYEEEE. After removal of 1 base from V and 2 bases from J, the junction contained 12 bases not matched to a gene. The CDR3 DNA reads TGTGCCAGCAGCTTGTCGGGTAGCGGGGGGTCGGAGTCCAAAAACATTCAGTACTTC. Amino acid sequence: CASSLSGSGGSESKNIQYF.